This section outlines one TCR beta chain sequence together with its context. The J segment lost 2 bases and the V segment lost 1 base, leaving 3 bases of the junction unmatched. In germline, CDR1 is SQVTM, CDR2 ANQGSEA. This CDR3 is 15 amino acids long. The sample belongs to a study of blood T cell repertoires in COVID-19. Study context: COVID-19 samples collected from the United States, Italy and Spain covered acute and convalescent phases. Nucleic acid was either cDNA or gDNA, and it came from T cells, B-cell-depleted T cells, or PBMCs.

Original handling: The assay estimated nucleated cells by amplifying reference gene primers. Profiling relied on immunoSEQ multiplex PCR, and the TCRdb table lists in-frame clones only, not all of them. The V and J calls and clone size were taken over from that table, and D and trimming were inferred from the DNA. The data contain about 85,000 clones, around 80% of them singletons. This TCR derives from a woman older than 75 with acute or convalescent COVID-19. This chain links TRBV29-1 with TRBJ2-2; 8 nucleotides line up with TRBD1. The sequenced material came from peripheral blood. Written as DNA, the CDR3 is TGCAGCGTTGAAGGGACAGGGATTAACACCGGGGAGCTGTTTTTT. Encoded protein: CSVEGTGINTGELFF.